One and the same sample provided the 27 T cell receptor beta chains below, sequenced in a study of cytomegalovirus exposure and HLA in healthy donors. Researchers ran the PCR with 60 Vbeta and 13 Jbeta primers. Produced via immunoSEQ multiplex PCR; TCRdb's table is partial and in-frame only. The sample contains some 180,000 clones, 76% of which appear only once. The sequencing input was PBMCs. These receptors came from a man younger than 30 in good health and CMV-seronegative.

The CDR3, as DNA: TGTGCCAGCAGCACTCCGGGACTAGCGGGAGGGGAGCAGTTCTTC. Translation gives CASSTPGLAGGEQFF. The V gene is TRBV9, the J gene TRBJ2-1; 16 bases line up with TRBD2. The V gene end was trimmed by 4 bases and the J gene end by 10 bases; junction bases not matched to a gene: 5. Germline V lookup: CDR1 SGDLS, CDR2 YYNGEE. This CDR3 region has 15 residues.

This rearrangement joins TRBV7-8 to TRBJ1-2, with a tentative D call TRBD1 (6 bases). The CDR3 has 16 amino acids. Trimming took 5 bases from V and 7 from J, leaving 23 bases between them. Germline V gives CDR1 SGHVS, CDR2 FQNEAQ. Here the CDR3 reads CASSPLGAGVVSGYTF. The CDR3 DNA sequence: TGTGCCAGCAGCCCCCTCGGGGCAGGGGTTGTGAGTGGCTACACCTTC. Combining the CDR3 with reference TRBV7-8 and TRBJ1-2 gives the whole variable domain GAGVSQSPRYKVAKRGQDVALRCDPISGHVSLFWYQQALGQGPEFLTYFQNEAQLDKSGLPSDRFFAERPEGSVSTLKIQRTQQEDSAVYLCASSPLGAGVVSGYTFGSGTRLTVV.

The sample holds a few counts of this clone. The chain uses TRBV6-1 and TRBJ2-7, with TRBD1 matching 8 bases. Trimming removed 7 bases from V and 6 bases from J; junction bases left unmatched: 8. Germline CDR1 MNHNS, CDR2 SASEGT. This CDR3 is built from 13 residues. The CDR3 sequence is CASTITGGSEQYF. CDR3 DNA sequence: TGTGCCAGCACGATTACAGGGGGTAGCGAGCAGTACTTC.

As for this clone: The junction does not match germline at one end; this may be a read error. The same CDR3 arises from other DNA sequences in this sample as well. The V gene is TRBV27, the J gene TRBJ2-1; TRBD2 matches at 11 bases. The CDR3 is 16 amino acids. Germline lookup yields CDR1 MNHEY and CDR2 SMNVEV (reference sequence). DNA for the CDR3: TGTGCCAGCAGAGGTAGCGGGAGGGGGTCCTACAATGAGCAATTCTTC. Amino acids: CASRGSGRGSYNEQFF.

In this sample, this clone turned up a few times. The DNA is omitted, as the CDR3 cannot be located on it reliably, and the CDR3 follows TCRdb's listing. The gene calls are TRBV12-2 and TRBJ1-5; TRBD1, the table's D call, lacks a check against the DNA. TRBV12-2 is a documented pseudogene. The CDR3 contains 17 residues when both ends are counted. The CDR3 loop is CASRLVWGQGADQPQHF.

This chain joins TRBV10-3 and TRBJ2-1; 10 nucleotides align to TRBD2. Per the germline V gene, CDR1 is ENHRY and CDR2 is SYGVKD. The length of the CDR3 is 15 residues. The junction had 10 bases not matched to a gene; V was cut back by 7 bases and J by 7 bases. Written as DNA, the CDR3 is TGTGCCATCACCCCGGGAAGCGGGGGGGGTAATGAGCAGTTCTTC. Protein: CAITPGSGGGNEQFF.

This rearrangement joins TRBV29-1 to TRBJ2-1; 10 bases fit TRBD2. The V and J ends lost 8 bases and 8 bases, in that order; junction bases with no gene match: 6. In germline, CDR1 is SQVTM, CDR2 ANQGSEA. The CDR3 sequence is 12 residues long. CDR3 coding DNA: TGCAGCTCTAGCGGGGGCCGTCATGAGCAGTTCTTC. Its protein product is CSSSGGRHEQFF.

The gene calls are TRBV6-5 and TRBJ1-4, with TRBD1 matching over 7 bases. With V trimmed by 5 bases and J by 10 bases, 4 bases remained unmatched. Germline loops: CDR1 MNHEY, CDR2 SVGAGI. This CDR3 is 12 amino acids long. This CDR3 reads CASSNRQGKLFF. CDR3 in DNA: TGTGCCAGCAGTAACCGACAGGGAAAACTGTTTTTT.

This clone was detected a few times. J is TRBJ2-7 and V is TRBV7-2; no clear D. CDR3 length equals 17 residues. The V end was cut by 1 base, the J end by 1 base, with 17 bases between. Germline V CDR1 and CDR2: SGHTA, FQGNSA. The CDR3 bases are TGTGCCAGCAGCTTAGGACTTCCAAGCCTGACTTCCTACGAGCAGTACTTC. This translates into CASSLGLPSLTSYEQYF.

The V and J genes are TRBV12-5 and TRBJ2-2; D gene uncertain. V lost 1 base to trimming and J lost 7 bases, with 10 bases between them. Germline CDR1 and CDR2: LGHNT and FRNRAP. The CDR3 sequence is 14 residues long. CDR3 sequence: CASGLGTPGGELFF. CDR3 nucleotides: TGTGCTAGTGGTTTGGGAACTCCGGGCGGGGAGCTGTTTTTT.

This chain joins TRBV30 and TRBJ1-3, with 7 bases matching TRBD1. With 0 bases clipped from V and 3 bases from J, the junction kept 5 bases outside the gene matches. Looked up from germline, CDR1 is GTSNPN and CDR2 is SVGIG (reference sequence). CDR3 length: 15 amino acids. CDR3 nucleotide sequence: TGTGCCTGGAGTGTACGTCAGGGGGTTGGAAACACCATATATTTT. Its protein product is CAWSVRQGVGNTIYF. The full variable domain, in which reference TRBV30 and TRBJ1-3 provide the parts outside the CDR3, is SQTIHQWPATLVQPVGSPLSLECTVEGTSNPNLYWYRQAAGRGLQLLFYSVGIGQISSEVPQNLSASRPQDRQFILSSKKLLLSDSGFYLCAWSVRQGVGNTIYFGEGSWLTVV.

The chain joins TRBV6-1 to TRBJ2-3; 8 bases map to TRBD1. The CDR3 has 11 residues. The germline V gene encodes CDR1 MNHNS and CDR2 SASEGT. V lost 8 bases to trimming and J lost 10 bases; unmatched junction nucleotides: 5. This chain's CDR3 is CASGQGNPQYF. CDR3 in DNA: TGTGCCAGCGGACAGGGAAATCCGCAGTATTTT.

The V and J genes are TRBV7-4 and TRBJ2-5; a weak D match, TRBD2 (6 bases). With the DNA end fitting TRBJ2-7 better, the J assignment may be wrong. CDR1 and CDR2 from the germline V gene are SGHVT and SQSDAQ. The CDR3 is 15 residues long. The CDR3 loop reads CASSPRDWLTGEQYF. For the CDR3, the DNA is TGTGCCAGCAGCCCAAGGGACTGGTTAACGGGCGAGCAGTACTTC.

The gene calls are TRBV5-4 and TRBJ1-1; D is unresolved. The germline CDR1 and CDR2 sequences are SGHNT and YYREEE (reference sequence). V lost 0 bases and J lost 10, with 16 bases in between. The CDR3 contains 14 residues. The CDR3 loop is CASSLVESPRRAFF. The CDR3 coding sequence is TGTGCCAGCAGCTTGGTAGAGTCGCCACGGAGAGCTTTCTTT.

The V gene is TRBV5-1, the J gene TRBJ2-5; TRBD2 is a possible D gene (5 bases). CDR1 and CDR2 (germline): SGHRS, YFSETQ. V was pared by 3 bases and J by 5 bases, with 20 bases between. This CDR3 is built from 16 residues. The DNA of the CDR3 is TGCGCCAGCAGCTCCATGATTCGGGGATCCCGGGAGACCCAGTACTTC. It codes for CASSSMIRGSRETQYF.

V is TRBV5-6 and J is TRBJ1-6, with TRBD1 identical over 9 bases. V lost 0 bases, J lost 7 bases, and 2 bases stayed unmatched. Germline V gene data show CDR1 as SGHDT and CDR2 as YYEEEE. The CDR3 extends over 15 amino acids. CDR3 coding DNA: TGTGCCAGCAGCTTGGTTGGACAGGGGAATTCACCCCTCCACTTT. Encoded protein: CASSLVGQGNSPLHF.

The genes are TRBV4-2 and TRBJ2-2, with 8 bases lining up with TRBD2. Germline V gene data show CDR1 as LGHNA and CDR2 as YNFKEQ. The CDR3 covers 15 residues. Trimming cost V 2 bases and J 3 bases; bases outside gene matches: 2. The CDR3 region has the DNA TGTGCCAGCAGCCAATCACTAGCGGACACCGGGGAGCTGTTTTTT. Encoded protein: CASSQSLADTGELFF.

With regard to this clone: The sample carries other DNA sequences with the same CDR3. The gene calls are TRBV9 and TRBJ2-3; D gene uncertain. Trimming removed 0 bases at V and 5 bases at J, with 7 bases between. CDR1 and CDR2 (germline): SGDLS, YYNGEE. This CDR3 spans 13 amino acids. CDR3 DNA sequence: TGTGCCAGCAGCGTAGGAGGCGGAGATACGCAGTATTTT. This gives the protein CASSVGGGDTQYF. Full variable domain (missing parts from reference TRBV9 and TRBJ2-3): DSGVTQTPKHLITATGQRVTLRCSPRSGDLSVYWYQQSLDQGLQFLIQYYNGEERAKGNILERFSAQQFPDLHSELNLSSLELGDSALYFCASSVGGGDTQYFGPGTRLTVL.

The chain employs TRBV14 and TRBJ2-7; 11 positions match TRBD2. The CDR3 length is 16 residues. Trimming at V came to 1 base and at J to 4 bases, leaving 6 bases not matched to a gene. Germline values: CDR1 SGHDN, CDR2 FVKESK. The CDR3: CASSQGGGLAVYEQYF. CDR3 nucleotide sequence: TGTGCCAGCAGCCAAGGAGGGGGACTAGCGGTGTACGAGCAGTACTTC.

This chain links TRBV6-1 with TRBJ2-2; TRBD2 matches 7 bases. V lost 6 bases, J lost 7 bases, and 11 bases stayed unmatched. Germline CDR1 is MNHNS and CDR2 is SASEGT. This CDR3 comprises 15 residues. CDR3 nucleotide sequence: TGTGCCAGCAGGGTAGGCGGGAGTTCTAGCGGGGAGCTGTTTTTT. This codes for CASRVGGSSSGELFF.

The V and J genes are TRBV5-1 and TRBJ2-3, with TRBD2 matching 12 bases. There are 16 residues in the CDR3. The J segment lost 6 bases and the V segment lost 0 bases, leaving 5 bases of the junction unmatched. The V gene's germline CDR1 is SGHRS and CDR2 YFSETQ. CDR3 protein: CASSLEPSGGEDTQYF. Here the CDR3 DNA reads TGCGCCAGCAGCTTGGAACCTAGCGGGGGGGAGGATACGCAGTATTTT.

The chain has TRBV5-6 and TRBJ1-3, with TRBD1 matching over 7 bases. Germline loops: CDR1 SGHDT, CDR2 YYEEEE. Trimming removed 0 bases from V and 1 base from J; junction bases left unmatched: 4. The CDR3 totals 16 residues. Here the CDR3 reads CASSLVGGASGNTIYF. The CDR3 bases are TGTGCCAGCAGCTTGGTAGGGGGCGCATCTGGAAACACCATATATTTT.

The V call is TRBV5-1, the J call TRBJ1-1, with 8 bases identical to TRBD1. Germline assignment: CDR1 SGHRS and CDR2 YFSETQ. This CDR3 has 16 amino acids. Losses at the gene ends were 7 bases for V and 2 bases for J; bases not matched to a gene: 13. CDR3 coding DNA: TGCGCCAGCGGAGGGACAGGTGGGGGTTTAAACACTGAAGCTTTCTTT. This translates into CASGGTGGGLNTEAFF. The variable domain in full, completed from reference TRBV5-1 and TRBJ1-1, reads KAGVTQTPRYLIKTRGQQVTLSCSPISGHRSVSWYQQTPGQGLQFLFEYFSETQRNKGNFPGRFSGRQFSNSRSEMNVSTLELGDSALYLCASGGTGGGLNTEAFFGQGTRLTVV.

The CDR3 sequence is CASSSPGQLGEKLFF. For the CDR3, the DNA is TGTGCCAGCAGCTCACCGGGACAGTTGGGGGAAAAACTGTTTTTT. The V and J genes are TRBV5-6 and TRBJ1-4, with 7 nucleotides matching TRBD1. With 3 bases clipped from V and 8 bases from J, the junction kept 10 bases outside the gene matches. The CDR3 consists of 15 residues. Germline loops: CDR1 SGHDT, CDR2 YYEEEE.

The chain has TRBV14 and TRBJ1-6, with 7 bases fitting TRBD1. V shed 4 bases, J shed 4 bases, and the junction held 7 bases outside the gene matches. The CDR3 totals 16 residues. In germline, CDR1 is SGHDN, CDR2 FVKESK. CDR3 DNA sequence: TGTGCCAGCAGCCCTCCTGGGACAGCATATAATTCACCCCTCCACTTT. This translates into CASSPPGTAYNSPLHF.

The chain joins TRBV4-1 to TRBJ2-1; TRBD2 agrees at 9 bases. V was pared by 1 base and J by 8 bases, with 9 bases of the junction left unmatched. CDR3 length equals 16 residues. Germline V lookup: CDR1 MGHRA, CDR2 YSYEKL. CDR3 nucleotides: TGCGCCAGCAGCCAAGTTTTGGGACTAGCATTCCATGAGCAGTTCTTC. Protein sequence: CASSQVLGLAFHEQFF.

V and J are TRBV27 and TRBJ1-1; a weak D match, TRBD1 (5 bases). The germline CDR1 and CDR2 sequences are MNHEY and SMNVEV (reference sequence). The CDR3 has 14 amino acids. The V and J ends lost 3 bases and 1 base respectively, with 9 bases between them. The CDR3 DNA reads as TGTGCCAGCAGTTTGGCCGGGGGGAACACTGAAGCTTTCTTT. This sequence encodes CASSLAGGNTEAFF.